These 19 T cell receptor beta chains were all obtained from the same sample, sequenced in a study of blood T cell repertoires in COVID-19 (dated by TCRdb to about 2020). Library prep was done by the immunoSEQ multiplex PCR assay. TCRdb retrieved this table from immuneACCESS and kept in-frame rearrangements only. Not all clones are present; in checked studies, unresolved V genes account for under half, and no reason is known for the remainder. In all, the sample holds some 230,000 clones, and 86% of those were seen once. Of the sample, 2.2% falls within the top ten clones. The sequencing input was peripheral blood. These receptors came from a man aged 25-45 years who had recovered from COVID-19.

The J gene is TRBJ2-7, the V gene TRBV5-1, with D perhaps matching TRBD1 (6 bases). The CDR3 contains 16 residues. Germline CDR1 is SGHRS and CDR2 is YFSETQ. Between the trimmed V and J ends, which lost 0 bases and 5 bases, there was a span of 18 bases. The CDR3 sequence: CASSLEVVQGKHEQYF. The CDR3 region has the DNA TGCGCCAGCAGCTTGGAGGTCGTTCAGGGGAAGCACGAGCAGTACTTC.

The chain carries TRBV5-1 and TRBJ1-1; the match to TRBD1 covers 9 bases. The length of the CDR3 is 15 residues. With V trimmed by 2 bases and J by 4 bases, 6 bases remained unmatched. Germline V gene data show CDR1 as SGHRS and CDR2 as YFSETQ. Here the CDR3 DNA reads TGCGCCAGCAGCTTCGGACAGGGGAGGGGCACTGAAGCTTTCTTT. This gives the protein CASSFGQGRGTEAFF.

V and J are TRBV7-6 and TRBJ1-3; tentatively, D is TRBD1 (6 bases). CDR1 is SGHVS and CDR2 is FNYEAQ in the germline V gene. This CDR3 is 18 amino acids long. V was shortened by 5 bases and J by 4 bases, with 24 bases between the two germline ends. The CDR3: CASSPVPGQVLFGNTIYF. The CDR3 coding sequence is TGTGCCAGCAGCCCAGTCCCGGGACAAGTATTATTCGGAAACACCATATATTTT.

This chain connects TRBV7-9 to TRBJ2-7; possibly TRBD2 for D (6 bases). CDR1 SEHNR and CDR2 FQNEAQ come from the germline V gene (reference sequence). The CDR3 covers 15 residues. The ends were cut back, 4 bases at V and 3 bases at J, with 16 bases in the middle. This CDR3 is CASSSNRREHYEQYF. The DNA for the CDR3 is TGTGCCAGCAGCTCCAACCGTCGGGAGCACTACGAGCAGTACTTC.

The chain has TRBV12-3 or TRBV12-4 and TRBJ1-2, with D possibly matching TRBD1 (6 bases). V was clipped by 7 bases and J by 5 bases, with 14 bases between them. This CDR3 has 13 amino acids. CDR3 sequence reads: CASTRDQGYGYTF. The CDR3 region has the DNA TGTGCCAGCACCAGGGACCAGGGGTATGGCTACACCTTC.

V usage is TRBV6-5 and J usage is TRBJ1-2; D possibly corresponds to TRBD1 (5 bases). V was pared by 7 bases and J by 3 bases, with 18 bases between. The CDR3 covers 15 residues. CDR1 MNHEY and CDR2 SVGAGI come from the germline V gene. CDR3: CASTLRRGADYGYTF. The CDR3 DNA follows: TGTGCCAGCACCTTACGTAGGGGCGCGGACTATGGCTACACCTTC.

The V call is TRBV9, the J call TRBJ2-1; TRBD1 might be the D (5 bases). Looked up from germline, CDR1 is SGDLS and CDR2 is YYNGEE. This CDR3 comprises 14 residues. The germline V and J ends were trimmed by 1 base and 7 bases, with 12 bases remaining between them. The DNA of the CDR3 is TGTGCCAGCAGCGTAATTCCAGGACATAATGAGCAGTTCTTC. Protein product: CASSVIPGHNEQFF.

The chain recombines TRBV2 with TRBJ2-5; TRBD1 matches at 8 bases. Germline CDR1 and CDR2: SNHLY and FYNNEI. J was trimmed by 2 bases and V by 6 bases; bases with no gene match: 5. This CDR3 is 14 amino acids long. The DNA for the CDR3 is TGTGCCAGCAGGGACAGGGCTAGGCAAGAGACCCAGTACTTC. As protein: CASRDRARQETQYF.

The chain employs TRBV7-2 and TRBJ1-2; no definite D call. The length of the CDR3 is 14 residues. Germline CDR1 reads SGHTA; CDR2 reads FQGNSA. V lost 1 base and J lost 2, with 8 bases in between. The CDR3 nucleotides read TGTGCCAGCAGCTTAGAGGCAGCGAACTATGGCTACACCTTC. It encodes CASSLEAANYGYTF. The variable domain in full, with the rest retrieved from reference TRBV7-2 and TRBJ1-2, is GAGVSQSPSNKVTEKGKDVELRCDPISGHTALYWYRQSLGQGLEFLIYFQGNSAPDKSGLPSDRFSAERTGGSVSTLTIQRTQQEDSAVYLCASSLEAANYGYTFGSGTRLTVV.

This clone was observed once. The V and J genes are TRBV3-1 (or the pseudogene TRBV3-2) and TRBJ2-3; a weak D match, TRBD2 (5 bases). The CDR3 totals 14 residues. Trimming took 4 bases from V and 2 from J, leaving 10 bases between them. Germline V gene data show CDR1 as LGHDT and CDR2 as YNNKEL (reference sequence). The CDR3 nucleotides are TGTGCCAGCAGCCCCGGGGTTTCCACAGATACGCAGTATTTT. Its protein is CASSPGVSTDTQYF.

The chain employs TRBV24-1 and TRBJ1-2; D remains unclear. V was shortened by 4 bases and J by 3 bases, with 5 bases between the two germline ends. CDR1 is KGHDR and CDR2 is SFDVKD in the germline V gene. There are 12 residues in the CDR3. DNA of the CDR3: TGTGCCACCAGTGACGGAGACTATGGCTACACCTTC. It specifies CATSDGDYGYTF.

The chain combines TRBV6-6 with TRBJ2-7; D is possibly TRBD1 (6 bases). The CDR3 runs to 15 residues. Germline V CDR1 and CDR2: MNHNY, SVGAGI (reference sequence). Trimming removed 5 bases from V and 0 bases from J, with 14 bases in between. The CDR3 DNA follows: TGTGCCAGCAGTCGGTACAGGGACCCCTCCTACGAGCAGTACTTC. Protein: CASSRYRDPSYEQYF.

This clone was seen only once. The rearrangement joins TRBV7-9 to TRBJ1-6, with a tentative D call TRBD1 (6 bases). CDR3 length: 17 residues. V dropped 2 bases and J dropped 7 bases, with 18 bases sitting between them. CDR1 and CDR2 from the germline V gene are SEHNR and FQNEAQ (reference sequence). The CDR3 DNA sequence: TGTGCCAGCAGCTTACCCCGAGGGGGGGCGCGGAATTCACCCCTCCACTTT. Amino acids: CASSLPRGGARNSPLHF.

Remarks on this clone: The sample carries other DNA sequences with the same CDR3. The chain is built from TRBV5-1 and TRBJ1-5; 7 nucleotides align to TRBD1. The V segment lost 0 bases and the J segment 4 bases; nucleotides outside the gene matches: 4. Germline CDR1 is SGHRS and CDR2 is YFSETQ. CDR3 size: 15 residues. In nucleotides, the CDR3 is TGCGCCAGCAGCTTGGGACAGGGAGGTAATCAGCCCCAGCATTTT. Amino acid sequence: CASSLGQGGNQPQHF.

The CDR3 spells CASSQEWDSQETQYF. In DNA form, the CDR3 reads TGTGCCAGCAGCCAAGAATGGGACAGTCAAGAGACCCAGTACTTC. The chain has TRBV3-1 (or the pseudogene TRBV3-2) and TRBJ2-5, with 7 bases lining up with TRBD1. V was clipped by 0 bases and J by 2 bases; unmatched bases: 3. The CDR3 has 15 amino acids. Germline CDR1 reads LGHDT; CDR2 reads YNNKEL (reference sequence).

The rearrangement uses TRBV3-1 (or the pseudogene TRBV3-2) and TRBJ1-5, with D possibly TRBD1 on 6 matching bases. The CDR3 covers 15 residues. Trimming took 3 bases from V and 2 from J, leaving 11 bases between them. Looked up from germline, CDR1 is LGHDT and CDR2 is YNNKEL (reference sequence). CDR3 DNA: TGTGCCAGCAGCCAGAAGACAGGCGGCAATCAGCCCCAGCATTTT. Its protein is CASSQKTGGNQPQHF.

This clone appeared a few times. This rearrangement joins TRBV11-3 to TRBJ2-7; 10 bases are shared with TRBD1. CDR3 size: 18 residues. Trimming removed 0 bases from V and 9 bases from J; junction bases left unmatched: 17. Germline assignment: CDR1 SGHNT and CDR2 YENEEA. The CDR3 loop reads CASSLDHSGTGAPAVQYF. The CDR3 DNA is TGTGCCAGCAGCTTAGATCATTCCGGGACAGGGGCCCCCGCGGTGCAGTACTTC.

CDR3 nucleotide sequence: TGTGCCAGCGCACAGGGTCCAGAGACCCAGTACTTC. Its protein product is CASAQGPETQYF. This rearrangement joins TRBV9 to TRBJ2-5; tentative D call: TRBD1 (6 bases). Trimming took off 7 bases at V and 4 bases at J, with 11 bases between the two ends. This CDR3 has 12 amino acids. Germline values: CDR1 SGDLS, CDR2 YYNGEE.

The chain is built from TRBV5-1 and TRBJ2-7, with 8 bases matching TRBD1. Germline CDR1 SGHRS, CDR2 YFSETQ. V trimming: 0 bases; J trimming: 4 bases; junction bases outside the gene matches: 0. The CDR3 contains 13 residues. CDR3 sequence: CASSLDRGYEQYF. The CDR3, as DNA: TGCGCCAGCAGCTTGGACAGGGGGTACGAGCAGTACTTC.